This TCR beta chain was sequenced during a study of blood T cell repertoires in COVID-19. The germline V and J ends were trimmed by 4 bases and 3 bases, with 12 bases remaining between them. Germline CDR1 KGHDR, CDR2 SFDVKD. The CDR3 spans 15 residues. Assay: immunoSEQ multiplex PCR; the TCRdb copy retains only in-frame clones and omits some. The sample includes a few hundred thousand clones, around 85% of them seen just once. The gene calls are TRBV24-1 and TRBJ2-1; TRBD1 might be the D (6 bases). The receptor's source is a woman aged 18-29 years with acute or convalescent COVID-19. Sequencing used peripheral blood. CDR3 DNA sequence: TGTGCCACCAGTGACTCGGGACACTACTACAATGAGCAGTTCTTC. As protein: CATSDSGHYYNEQFF.